The present T cell receptor (beta chain) was sequenced within a study of T-cell memory formation after mild COVID-19 (dated by TCRdb to the early 2020s). Context from the whole study: TCR sequence clusters from the two donors were found to be largely donor specific. In a couple of donors, T-cell clones that expanded and contracted after mild COVID-19 were tracked by sequencing TCRalpha and TCRbeta repertoires over time. Two young, previously healthy adult volunteers, one female and one male, were included in the cohort.

Beyond this particular receptor, the publication reports: Whether the second-wave clones peaking on day 37 were SARS-CoV-2 specific was not confirmed. Some responding clones were found in pre-infection memory, which suggests that pre-existing cross-reactive memory T cells took part in the SARS-CoV-2 response. The study included only two mild cases, and larger cohorts that include severe cases with pre-infection samples were judged to be necessary. Balanced CD4/CD8 phenotypes were observed for clones contracting from day 15 to 85, whereas a bias towards CD4+ was observed for a second wave of clones expanding from day 15 to 37. Contracting CD4+ clones were located mainly in the CM and EM memory subsets, whereas CD8+ clones were found to be enriched in EMRA.

Ficoll-Paque density gradient centrifugation was used to isolate PBMCs. Comments on this clonotype: What this receptor recognizes is not known. There are no base qualities to consult, and no much larger clone falls within one base.

Sequencing was performed on an Illumina NovaSeq 6000. TCRalpha and TCRbeta cDNA libraries were constructed by 5'RACE with constant-segment primers, with sample barcodes and unique molecular identifiers being introduced. Trizol reagent was used to extract RNA from every sample. The libraries were amplified in two PCR steps, and the second step added a second sample barcode and Illumina TruSeq adapters. Sequencing of the libraries was done on an Illumina NovaSeq, producing 2 x 150 bp paired-end reads. Turning to the authors' computational methods: With migec v1.2.7, reads were demultiplexed and then collapsed into UMI-guided consensus sequences. Using mixcr v2.1.11, UMI consensuses were aligned to TRA and TRB V and J templates and then assembled into clonotypes. A clonotype was counted as expanded or contracted only when both edgeR and NoisET called the clonotype significant, with the noise models trained on biological replicates. edgeR calls used a false discovery rate-adjusted p below 0.01 and a log2 fold-change threshold of 1. PCA with hierarchical clustering of max-normalized trajectories of the 1000 most abundant clonotypes was used as exploratory dynamics analysis. Each responding clone was given a CD4 or CD8 phenotype based on the CD4+ and CD8+ repertoires, which had been sequenced separately. TCRdb reanalyzed the raw reads on its own, using fastp at Q25 for trimming and MiXCR for clone calling, and kept in-frame beta chains. Records with the same CDR3 protein are collapsed into one entry carrying the most frequent genes and DNA. These V and J calls rely on TCRdb rather than the paper's analysis. The sample profile shows hundreds of thousands of distinct CDR3 sequences; 20% of them were found once. Approximately 22% of the sample rests with the top ten.

The CDR3 sequence holds 15 residues, the cysteine and phenylalanine included. Kept here is only the CDR3 DNA, which spans 45 bases and is read in frame from base 1. V was cut back by 1 base and J by 3 bases, leaving a gap of 10 bases between them. CDR1 and CDR2 are drawn from the germline V gene (reference sequence): DFQATT, SNEGSKA. Sequenced material: PBMCs or a T cell subset sorted from them (not recorded which). The sequence was collected from a man aged 18 to 35 who had mild COVID-19 (a few samples of this study predate the infection). The sample titles of this study are shuffled in the database, so cell type and time point are left out; the donor was told from shared clones. The rearrangement joined TRBV20-1 to TRBJ1-6; the D segment cannot be called with confidence. The DNA sequence follows: TGCAGTGCTAGAGCCACGGACGGCTATAATTCACCCCTCCACTTT. This encodes CSARATDGYNSPLHF.